The text below deals with one T cell receptor (beta chain). This entry is derived from a study of blood T cell repertoires in COVID-19. Background on the study: Acute-phase and convalescent COVID-19 samples originated in the United States, Italy and Spain. PBMCs, B-cell-depleted T cells, or T cells provided the cDNA or gDNA that made up the material.

In the authors' workflow: Reference gene primer amplification in the assay estimated nucleated cell counts. Clones were read by immunoSEQ multiplex PCR, and TCRdb kept only the in-frame ones, dropping some. That table furnishes V, J and clone size, whereas the DNA furnished D and trimming. The sample has 240,000 or so clones, 87% seen once. The sample comprised peripheral blood. This clonotype originated in a man aged 55-75 years who had recovered from COVID-19.

The CDR3 DNA is TGTGCCAGCAGCCCCCCAGGGGTCAGAAACAATGAGCAGTTCTTC. Amino acids: CASSPPGVRNNEQFF. This chain links TRBV7-9 with TRBJ2-1, with D tentatively TRBD1 (6 bases). The CDR3 runs to 15 residues. Germline assignment: CDR1 SEHNR and CDR2 FQNEAQ (reference sequence). With 5 bases removed from V and 5 bases from J, the gap between germline ends came to 16 bases.